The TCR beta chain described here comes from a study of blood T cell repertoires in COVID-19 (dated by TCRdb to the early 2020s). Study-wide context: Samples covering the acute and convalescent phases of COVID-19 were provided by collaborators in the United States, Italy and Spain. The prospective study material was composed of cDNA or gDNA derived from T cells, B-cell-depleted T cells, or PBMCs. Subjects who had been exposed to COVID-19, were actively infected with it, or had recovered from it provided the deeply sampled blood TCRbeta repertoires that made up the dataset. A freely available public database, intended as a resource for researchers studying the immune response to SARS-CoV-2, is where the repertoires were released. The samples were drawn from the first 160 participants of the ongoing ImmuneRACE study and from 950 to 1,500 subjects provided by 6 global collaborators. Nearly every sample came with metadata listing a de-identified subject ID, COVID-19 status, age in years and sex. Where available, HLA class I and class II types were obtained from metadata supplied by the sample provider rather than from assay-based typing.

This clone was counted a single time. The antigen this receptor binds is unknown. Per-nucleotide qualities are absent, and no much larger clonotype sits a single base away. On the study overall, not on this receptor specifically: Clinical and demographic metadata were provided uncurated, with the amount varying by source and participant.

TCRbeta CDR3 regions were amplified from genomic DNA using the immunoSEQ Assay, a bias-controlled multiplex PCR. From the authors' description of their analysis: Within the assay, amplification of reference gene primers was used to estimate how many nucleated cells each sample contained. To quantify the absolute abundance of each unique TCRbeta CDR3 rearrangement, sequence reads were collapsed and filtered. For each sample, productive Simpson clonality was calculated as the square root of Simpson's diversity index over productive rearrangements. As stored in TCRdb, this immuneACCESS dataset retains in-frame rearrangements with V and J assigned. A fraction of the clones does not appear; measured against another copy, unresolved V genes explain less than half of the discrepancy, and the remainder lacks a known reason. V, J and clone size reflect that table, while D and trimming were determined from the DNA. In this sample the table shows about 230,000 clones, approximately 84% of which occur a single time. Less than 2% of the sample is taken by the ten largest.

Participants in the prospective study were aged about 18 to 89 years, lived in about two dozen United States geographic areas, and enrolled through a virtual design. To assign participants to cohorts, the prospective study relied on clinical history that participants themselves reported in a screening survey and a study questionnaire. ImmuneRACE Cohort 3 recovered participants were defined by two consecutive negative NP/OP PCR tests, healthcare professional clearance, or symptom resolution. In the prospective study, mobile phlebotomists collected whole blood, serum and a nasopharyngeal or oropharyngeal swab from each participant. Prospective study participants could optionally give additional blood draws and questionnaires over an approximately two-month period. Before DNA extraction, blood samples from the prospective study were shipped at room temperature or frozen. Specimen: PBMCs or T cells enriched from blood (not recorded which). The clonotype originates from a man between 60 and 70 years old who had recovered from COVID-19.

The nucleotide sequence is given as TGCGCCAGCAGCCAAGAGTCCGGGGGGCTCTCCTACGAGCAGTACTTC. This gives the protein CASSQESGGLSYEQYF. The rearrangement combines TRBV4-1 with TRBJ2-7, and TRBD2 may be the D gene, going by 7 matching bases. Inclusive of the bounding cysteine and phenylalanine, the CDR3 is 16 residues long. The read is trimmed to its CDR3 DNA, 48 bases read in frame from base 1. Between the V and J ends, shortened by 0 bases and 0 bases respectively, the junction contains 12 bases. The germline V gene supplies CDR1 MGHRA and CDR2 YSYEKL.